The entry below describes one TCR beta chain. This specimen belongs to a study of blood T cell repertoires in COVID-19. Study context: Sources were T cells, B-cell-depleted T cells, or PBMCs; the material itself was cDNA or gDNA.

This CDR3 is built from 15 residues. The trim removed 0 bases at V and 6 bases at J, leaving 5 bases unmatched. The germline CDR1 and CDR2 sequences are LNHNV and YYDKDF (reference sequence). Source study methods: Estimation of nucleated cell counts relied on the amplification of reference gene primers. This table comes from immunoSEQ multiplex PCR, and its TCRdb copy is limited to in-frame clones, with some not included. That table furnishes V, J and clone size, whereas the DNA furnished D and trimming. The table shows under 200,000 clones, with around 80% occurring only once. The sample comprised peripheral blood. This TCR derives from a man aged 65 to 79 with active or convalescent COVID-19. This sequence joins TRBV15 and TRBJ2-7, with TRBD1 identical over 10 bases. CDR3 region: CATSRDLGTGAEQYF. CDR3 sequence (DNA): TGTGCCACCAGCAGAGATTTAGGGACAGGGGCCGAGCAGTACTTC.